The rows below give T cell receptor beta chains drawn from one sample of a study of vaccination effects on CD4 cells after COVID-19. What these receptors recognize is not known. Data came from immunoSEQ multiplex PCR; TCRdb stores just in-frame clones and leaves some out. This table has roughly 50,000 clones, approximately 79% appearing once. This specimen was CD4+ T cells from PBMCs cultured with HCoV-OC43 spike peptides, taken before COVID-19 vaccination. The receptor set was obtained from a human donor who received a COVID-19 vaccine. Both conserved end residues are part of each CDR3. D genes are given only for firm matches. Clone size is shown for a subset of rows, as once, few, many or a class of expanded clone.

v_call	clone_size	d_call	j_call	cdr3_aa	cdr3_nt
TRBV5-5	-	-	TRBJ1-1	CASSFVGTRNTEAFF	TGTGCCAGCAGCTTCGTAGGGACGAGGAACACTGAAGCTTTCTTT
TRBV5-1	once	-	TRBJ1-1	CASSLGRDTEAFF	TGCGCCAGCAGCTTAGGTAGGGACACTGAAGCTTTCTTT
TRBV30	-	TRBD1	TRBJ1-5	CAWGTGNFKPQHF	TGTGCCTGGGGGACAGGGAATTTCAAGCCCCAGCATTTT
TRBV2	-	-	TRBJ2-1	CASSRLTGNEQFF	TGTGCCAGCAGTCGGTTGACAGGCAATGAGCAGTTCTTC
TRBV5-4	-	-	TRBJ1-3	CASSSTGGEWGNTIYF	TGTGCCAGCAGCTCGACAGGAGGGGAATGGGGAAACACCATATATTTT
TRBV7-8	few	TRBD2	TRBJ2-1	CASSLRLAGGFNEQFF	TGTGCCAGCAGCTTACGGCTAGCGGGGGGATTCAATGAGCAGTTCTTC
TRBV7-3	-	-	TRBJ2-3	CASSLSSLTRDTQYF	TGTGCCAGCAGCTTATCCAGCCTAACGAGAGATACGCAGTATTTT
TRBV3-1/TRBV3-2	-	TRBD1	TRBJ1-1	CASSQTGVYTEAFF	TGTGCCAGCAGCCAGACAGGGGTATACACTGAAGCTTTCTTT
TRBV11-2	-	TRBD2	TRBJ2-3	CASSHRGAGITDTQYF	TGTGCCAGCAGCCACCGAGGAGCGGGAATCACAGATACGCAGTATTTT
TRBV5-1	once	-	TRBJ1-1	CASTSGSNTEAFF	TGCGCCAGCACTTCCGGGTCTAACACTGAAGCTTTCTTT
TRBV9	-	TRBD2	TRBJ2-3	CASSVFGGSTDTQYF	TGTGCCAGCAGCGTATTCGGGGGGAGCACAGATACGCAGTATTTT
TRBV18	-	TRBD2	TRBJ2-3	CASSTSGAGDTQYF	TGTGCCAGCTCAACTAGCGGAGCGGGAGATACGCAGTATTTT
TRBV19	-	-	TRBJ1-4	CASSLITGGLEKLFF	TGTGCCAGTAGTTTGATTACCGGGGGGCTTGAAAAACTGTTTTTT
TRBV5-1	-	-	TRBJ1-4	CASKPTGGFSEKLFF	TGCGCCAGCAAACCCACGGGGGGTTTTTCTGAAAAACTGTTTTTT
TRBV20-1	-	-	TRBJ2-5	CSASRGTQYF	TGCAGTGCTAGCCGGGGGACCCAGTACTTC
TRBV6-5	few	TRBD1	TRBJ1-2	CASSPRQGPAYGYTF	TGTGCCAGCAGTCCGCGACAGGGACCCGCCTATGGCTACACCTTC
TRBV18	-	-	TRBJ1-5	CASSREKGQPQHF	TGTGCCAGCTCCCGGGAAAAGGGTCAGCCCCAGCATTTT
TRBV28	-	-	TRBJ2-1	CASSWDGYNEQFF	TGTGCCAGCAGTTGGGACGGGTACAATGAGCAGTTCTTC
TRBV2	few	-	TRBJ1-5	CASSELRGQPQHF	TGTGCCAGCAGTGAGTTGAGGGGTCAGCCCCAGCATTTT
TRBV19	-	-	TRBJ2-3	CASSSYQREATDTQYF	TGTGCCAGTAGTAGCTACCAGAGGGAAGCAACAGATACGCAGTATTTT
TRBV5-1	-	-	TRBJ1-3	CASSPMSTRSGNTIYF	TGCGCCAGCAGCCCTATGTCCACCCGCTCTGGAAACACCATATATTTT
TRBV18	-	-	TRBJ2-3	CASSPRPGTFTDTQYF	TGTGCCAGCTCACCGAGACCGGGGACCTTCACAGATACGCAGTATTTT
TRBV28	-	TRBD1	TRBJ2-1	CAIGQVDYNEQFF	TGTGCCATCGGACAGGTAGACTACAATGAGCAGTTCTTC
TRBV19	-	TRBD1	TRBJ2-6	CASRRGTGGFSGANVLTF	TGTGCCAGTAGACGAGGGACAGGGGGCTTCTCTGGGGCCAACGTCCTGACTTTC
TRBV5-1	-	TRBD1	TRBJ1-2	CASSPQQGGNYGYTF	TGCGCCAGCAGCCCCCAACAGGGGGGTAACTATGGCTACACCTTC
TRBV7-9	-	-	TRBJ1-1	CASSLTGILTEAFF	TGTGCCAGCAGCCTGACGGGGATTCTCACTGAAGCTTTCTTT
TRBV30	-	-	TRBJ1-5	CAWSIQGDQPQHF	TGTGCCTGGAGTATACAGGGCGATCAGCCCCAGCATTTT
TRBV7-2	once	-	TRBJ2-5	CASSDSGPGETQYF	TGTGCCAGCAGCGATTCCGGCCCCGGGGAGACCCAGTACTTC
TRBV10-3	-	TRBD1	TRBJ1-5	CAISEGGQGHQPQHF	TGTGCCATCAGTGAGGGAGGACAGGGCCATCAGCCCCAGCATTTT
TRBV11-2	-	TRBD2	TRBJ2-5	CASSLRTSGGADETQYF	TGTGCCAGCAGCTTAAGGACTAGCGGGGGGGCGGATGAGACCCAGTACTTC
TRBV7-9	-	-	TRBJ1-4	CASSFTTETEKLFF	TGTGCCAGCAGCTTCACGACAGAGACCGAAAAACTGTTTTTT
TRBV19	-	-	TRBJ2-3	CASTLGAPEKNTDTQYF	TGTGCCAGTACCCTGGGTGCCCCAGAGAAAAACACAGATACGCAGTATTTT
TRBV9	few	-	TRBJ1-1	CASSRTAMNTEAFF	TGTGCCAGCAGCAGGACAGCGATGAACACTGAAGCTTTCTTT
TRBV2	-	-	TRBJ2-5	CASRIGQNQETQYF	TGTGCCAGCAGGATCGGACAGAACCAAGAGACCCAGTACTTC
TRBV5-1	-	-	TRBJ2-2	CASSAPKNTGELFF	TGCGCCAGCAGTGCCCCAAAGAACACCGGGGAGCTGTTTTTT
TRBV5-5	few	-	TRBJ1-2	CASSLYSRGYGYTF	TGTGCCAGCAGCTTGTATTCCAGGGGATATGGCTACACCTTC
TRBV2	-	-	TRBJ1-6	CASITGPNSPLHF	TGTGCCAGCATAACAGGACCTAATTCACCCCTCCACTTT
TRBV2	-	-	TRBJ1-4	CASSVRREDEKLFF	TGTGCCAGCAGCGTAAGAAGAGAAGATGAAAAACTGTTTTTT
TRBV6-2/TRBV6-3	-	TRBD1	TRBJ1-1	CASSYSPDRVGEAFF	TGTGCCAGCAGTTACTCACCCGACAGGGTTGGTGAAGCTTTCTTT
TRBV9	-	-	TRBJ2-1	CASSVAVWGTNEQFF	TGTGCCAGCAGCGTCGCGGTATGGGGCACCAATGAGCAGTTCTTC
TRBV28	-	-	TRBJ1-5	CASRGGGGEYQPQHF	TGTGCCAGCCGGGGCGGGGGAGGGGAGTATCAGCCCCAGCATTTT
TRBV7-2	few	-	TRBJ2-4	CASSLAYQGRLYF	TGTGCCAGCAGCTTAGCGTATCAGGGACGGCTGTACTTC
TRBV28	-	-	TRBJ1-5	CASSLSGHLKPQHF	TGTGCCAGCAGTCTCTCTGGGCATTTGAAGCCCCAGCATTTT
TRBV2	-	-	TRBJ1-3	CASSDRFLTSGNTIYF	TGTGCCAGCAGTGATCGATTCCTCACCTCTGGAAACACCATATATTTT
TRBV18	-	TRBD2	TRBJ2-3	CASSTRSSGGADTQYF	TGTGCCAGCTCAACCCGATCTAGCGGGGGGGCAGATACGCAGTATTTT
TRBV5-1	-	TRBD1	TRBJ1-4	CASSLWDRDNEKLFF	TGCGCCAGCAGCTTATGGGACAGGGATAATGAAAAACTGTTTTTT